These 13 T cell receptor beta chains came from one sample sequenced in a study of beta chain features in type 1 diabetes. Expressed TCRB transcripts were sequenced, since all the RNA that had been isolated was reverse transcribed. Generated by immunoSEQ multiplex PCR, the TCRdb table keeps only in-frame clones and is missing some. The sample shows about 270,000 clones, around an eighth of them seen only once. Study-level findings and limits: In all four CD4+ subsets, TCRB CDR3 length was significantly, moderately reduced in type 1 diabetes.

No cognate antigen is known for these TCRs. Sequences were obtained from naive CD4+ T cells from blood. The source is a young man with type 1 diabetes.

The chain carries TRBV9 and TRBJ1-3, with D possibly TRBD1 on 5 matching bases. The CDR3 spans 14 residues. Germline values: CDR1 SGDLS, CDR2 YYNGEE. V was clipped by 3 bases and J by 3 bases, with 10 bases between them. The CDR3 DNA follows: TGTGCCAGCAGCGCCGGGGGAAATGGAAACACCATATATTTT. As protein: CASSAGGNGNTIYF.

This clone was seen only a few times. The V gene is TRBV7-9, the J gene TRBJ2-5; 11 bases agree with TRBD1. This CDR3 has 17 amino acids. Germline CDR1 SEHNR, CDR2 FQNEAQ (reference sequence). J lost 6 bases, V lost 1 base, and 10 bases had no gene match. CDR3: CASSLVGRTGGLKTQYF. The CDR3 nucleotides read TGTGCCAGCAGCTTAGTCGGCCGGACAGGGGGCTTGAAGACCCAGTACTTC.

In this sample, this clone turned up a few times. This chain links TRBV4-2 with TRBJ2-1; 13 bases map to TRBD2. Germline CDR1 LGHNA, CDR2 YNFKEQ. The CDR3 is 15 residues long. The junction had 5 bases not matched to a gene; V was cut back by 4 bases and J by 8 bases. CDR3 region: CASSPGLAGEYEQFF. The CDR3 DNA is TGTGCCAGCAGCCCCGGACTAGCGGGAGAGTATGAGCAGTTCTTC.

This clone has more than one count but fewer than ten. CDR3 coding DNA: TGTGCCAGCAGTTACGGCCAGATTTCTTACGAGCAGTACTTC. Translation: CASSYGQISYEQYF. The chain combines TRBV6-5 with TRBJ2-7; the D is unclear. Deletions cut 2 bases from V and 4 bases from J, with 12 bases between. CDR3 length: 14 residues. The V gene's germline CDR1 is MNHEY and CDR2 SVGAGI.

The chain joins TRBV20-1 to TRBJ1-2; no firm D call. The CDR3 consists of 11 residues. Germline CDR1 is DFQATT and CDR2 is SNEGSKA (reference sequence). Trimming cost V 0 bases and J 5 bases, with 4 bases left between them. The CDR3 region is CSARDGYGYTF. The CDR3 DNA is TGCAGTGCTAGAGACGGGTATGGCTACACCTTC.

This clone was observed a few times. V is TRBV7-3 and J is TRBJ2-5, with 8 positions matching TRBD1. The CDR3 covers 15 residues. V lost 5 bases to trimming and J lost 4 bases; unmatched junction nucleotides: 9. The germline V gene encodes CDR1 SGHTA and CDR2 FQGTGA. In nucleotides, the CDR3 is TGTGCCAGCAGCCGCGGTGGACAGGGAAGAGAGACCCAGTACTTC. Translated, it gives CASSRGGQGRETQYF.

V gene TRBV5-1 combines with J gene TRBJ2-4, with TRBD1 as a possible D gene (5 bases). V was shortened by 0 bases and J by 7 bases, with 11 bases between the two germline ends. The CDR3 is 14 residues long. Germline CDR1 SGHRS, CDR2 YFSETQ. The CDR3 loop reads CASSLEQVGNIQYF. The CDR3 bases are TGCGCCAGCAGCTTGGAACAGGTGGGGAACATTCAGTACTTC.

The chain links TRBV7-2 to TRBJ1-2; unclear D gene. This CDR3 is 13 amino acids long. Germline lookup yields CDR1 SGHTA and CDR2 FQGNSA. V lost 5 bases, J lost 8 bases, and 15 bases lay in between. CDR3: CASSSGGRGGYTF. CDR3 in DNA: TGTGCCAGCAGCAGCGGTGGTCGCGGCGGCTACACCTTC.

This clone was seen a handful of times. This rearrangement joins TRBV6-1 to TRBJ2-6; TRBD1 is a possible D gene (7 bases). Trimming took off 3 bases at V and 0 bases at J, with 12 bases between the two ends. Germline lookup yields CDR1 MNHNS and CDR2 SASEGT. The CDR3 is 17 residues long. The CDR3 bases are TGTGCCAGCAGTGAGCGGGACAGAAGCTCTGGGGCCAACGTCCTGACTTTC. Protein sequence: CASSERDRSSGANVLTF.

This rearrangement joins TRBV14 to TRBJ1-1, with D tentatively TRBD1 (5 bases). V was shortened by 0 bases and J by 6 bases, with 5 bases between the two germline ends. Germline CDR1 is SGHDN and CDR2 is FVKESK. The CDR3 loop spans 12 amino acids. CDR3 residues: CASSQETAEAFF. The CDR3 DNA follows: TGTGCCAGCAGCCAAGAGACAGCTGAAGCTTTCTTT.

This clone showed up just a few times. The chain uses TRBV29-1 and TRBJ2-3, with D possibly TRBD2 on 6 matching bases. This CDR3 has 14 residues. V lost 6 bases, J lost 0 bases, and 13 bases lay in between. Germline CDR1 is SQVTM and CDR2 is ANQGSEA. CDR3 nucleotide sequence: TGCAGCGTGTTGATTGGGGGGAGCACAGATACGCAGTATTTT. It specifies CSVLIGGSTDTQYF.

V usage is TRBV7-2 and J usage is TRBJ2-4; 7 bases fit TRBD1. V was clipped by 5 bases and J by 9 bases; unmatched bases: 10. The CDR3 spans 14 residues. The germline V gene encodes CDR1 SGHTA and CDR2 FQGNSA. The CDR3 DNA reads TGTGCCAGCAGCCCCGGGACAGCGGCGGGCATTCAGTACTTC. This gives the protein CASSPGTAAGIQYF.

The chain joins TRBV5-1 to TRBJ2-7; D perhaps matches TRBD2 (6 bases). CDR3 length: 13 amino acids. Trimming pared 0 bases from V and 5 bases from J, leaving 9 bases between. Germline V gives CDR1 SGHRS, CDR2 YFSETQ. CDR3 protein: CASSLDGGNEQYF. CDR3 coding DNA: TGCGCCAGCAGCTTGGACGGGGGAAACGAGCAGTACTTC.